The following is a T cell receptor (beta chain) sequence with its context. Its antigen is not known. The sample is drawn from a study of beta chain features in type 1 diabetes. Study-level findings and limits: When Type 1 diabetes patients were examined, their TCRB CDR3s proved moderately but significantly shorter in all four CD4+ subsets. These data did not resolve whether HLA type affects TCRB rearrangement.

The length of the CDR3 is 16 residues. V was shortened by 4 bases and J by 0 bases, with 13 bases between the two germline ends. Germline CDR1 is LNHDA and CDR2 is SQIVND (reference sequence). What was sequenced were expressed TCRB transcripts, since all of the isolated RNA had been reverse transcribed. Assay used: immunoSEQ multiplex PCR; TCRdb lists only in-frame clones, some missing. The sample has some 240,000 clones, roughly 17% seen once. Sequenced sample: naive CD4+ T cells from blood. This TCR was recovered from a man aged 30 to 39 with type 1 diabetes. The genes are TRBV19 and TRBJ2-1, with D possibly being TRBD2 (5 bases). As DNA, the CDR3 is TGTGCCAGTAGTACTACATTGGCGGGCTCCTACAATGAGCAGTTCTTC. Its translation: CASSTTLAGSYNEQFF.